Below, 12 T cell receptor beta chains from the same sample are listed, as sequenced in a study of blood T cells in healthy people across ages. Through a sample-barcoded 5' primer and a J-beta primer mix, a second PCR was run for roughly 6 to 11 cycles. TCRdb recomputed calls from the 5' RACE reads with MiXCR, one row per CDR3 protein. The sample yields 1.5 million to 2 million distinct CDR3 sequences, 35% to 50% seen once. The source material was blood. The receptors come from a human donor in good health.

The chain carries TRBV4-3 and TRBJ2-3, with 8 bases fitting TRBD2. Unmatched junction bases numbered 9, after V lost 1 base and J lost 3 bases. The CDR3 has 17 amino acids. The germline CDR1 and CDR2 sequences are LGHNA and YSLEER. The CDR3 is CASSQGVGSGATDTQYF. The CDR3 region has the DNA TGCGCCAGCAGCCAAGGGGTGGGTAGCGGGGCTACAGATACGCAGTATTTT.

The genes are TRBV5-5 and TRBJ2-3; 10 nucleotides agree with TRBD2. This CDR3 region has 17 residues. V lost 0 bases and J lost 4; bases outside the gene matches: 8. Germline V lookup: CDR1 SGHKS, CDR2 YYEKEE (reference sequence). CDR3 protein: CASSLGLAGFTADTQYF. The CDR3, as DNA: TGTGCCAGCAGCTTGGGACTAGCGGGTTTCACGGCAGATACGCAGTATTTT.

This chain uses TRBV7-2 with TRBJ2-7, with a possible D match to TRBD1 (5 bases). The end of the DNA is better explained by TRBJ2-4, so the J call may be wrong. Germline-derived CDR1 and CDR2 are SGHTA and FQGNSA. The CDR3 runs 15 residues. The CDR3 sequence: CASSLVGRVGNIQYF. The CDR3, as DNA: TGTGCCAGCAGCTTAGTTGGCAGGGTTGGAAACATTCAGTACTTC.

This clonotype was counted between two and nine times. For the CDR3, the DNA is TGCAGTGCATCCAGGTCGGACACCGGGGAGCTGTTTTTT. It codes for CSASRSDTGELFF. The V call is TRBV20-1, the J call TRBJ2-2, with D unresolved. The germline V gene encodes CDR1 DFQATT and CDR2 SNEGSKA (reference sequence). The CDR3 has 13 residues. Deletions cut 6 bases from V and 3 bases from J, with 11 bases between.

This clonotype has just one count. The CDR3 coding sequence is TGTGCCAGCAGCTCCACGCCTCGATGGGGGACAGAAGAAGCTTTCTTT. Its protein is CASSSTPRWGTEEAFF. The chain couples TRBV7-3 to TRBJ1-1; 7 bases line up with TRBD1. The CDR3 covers 16 residues. Germline V lookup: CDR1 SGHTA, CDR2 FQGTGA. With V trimmed by 4 bases and J by 8 bases, 16 bases remained unmatched.

This chain connects TRBV20-1 to TRBJ2-1; 8 bases are a match to TRBD2. This CDR3 has 15 amino acids. Germline CDR1 and CDR2: DFQATT and SNEGSKA (reference sequence). With V trimmed by 5 bases and J by 2 bases, 8 bases remained unmatched. The CDR3 spells CSADPRAGAYNEQFF. CDR3 bases: TGCAGTGCTGACCCCAGAGCGGGGGCCTACAATGAGCAGTTCTTC.

CDR3 DNA: TGTGCCAGCAGCTTAATGAAAAGGGGACGAGCAGATACGCAGTATTTT. Its translation: CASSLMKRGRADTQYF. The rearrangement uses TRBV7-3 and TRBJ2-3; either TRBD1 or TRBD2 may supply D (5 bases each). The CDR3 contains 16 residues. CDR1 is SGHTA and CDR2 is FQGTGA in the germline V gene. V lost 1 base and J 4 bases, leaving 15 bases between the germline ends.

CDR3: CASSPGYIEAFF. CDR3 in DNA: TGTGCCAGCAGTCCAGGGTACATTGAAGCTTTCTTT. The chain employs TRBV12-3 or TRBV12-4 and TRBJ1-1; D might be TRBD1 (5 bases). The CDR3 is 12 residues long. V was trimmed by 5 bases and J by 7 bases, leaving 11 bases between them.

This rearrangement joins TRBV20-1 to TRBJ2-5; the match to TRBD1 covers 8 bases. CDR1 and CDR2 (germline): DFQATT, SNEGSKA (reference sequence). This CDR3 region has 14 residues. V shed 6 bases, J shed 3 bases, and the junction held 9 bases outside the gene matches. CDR3 in DNA: TGCAGTGCCTCAAGGGGGACAGGAAAAGAGACCCAGTACTTC. Its translation is CSASRGTGKETQYF.

This clonotype has a single count. This rearrangement joins TRBV5-1 to TRBJ2-3; TRBD1 or TRBD2 may be the D gene (5 bases each). This CDR3 is built from 16 residues. Germline values: CDR1 SGHRS, CDR2 YFSETQ. V lost 6 bases and J lost 4, with 21 bases in between. CDR3 region: CASNPPKGSSADTQYF. As DNA, the CDR3 is TGCGCCAGCAACCCCCCAAAGGGGAGTAGCGCAGATACGCAGTATTTT.

This sequence joins TRBV12-3 or TRBV12-4 and TRBJ2-3; D could derive from TRBD1 or TRBD2 (6 bases each). The CDR3 is 14 residues long. Trimming left V 5 bases short and J 2 bases short, with 11 bases between. CDR3 coding DNA: TGTGCCAGCAGTCGCGGGGACAACACAGATACGCAGTATTTT. Its translation: CASSRGDNTDTQYF.

The chain employs TRBV7-2 and TRBJ2-5; 13 nucleotides line up with TRBD2. The trim removed 5 bases at V and 0 bases at J, leaving 9 bases unmatched. Germline CDR1 reads SGHTA; CDR2 reads FQGNSA. CDR3 length: 18 residues. CDR3 sequence (DNA): TGTGCCAGCAGCCCCAGACTAGCGGGGGGCTCCTACCAAGAGACCCAGTACTTC. Its translation is CASSPRLAGGSYQETQYF.